This T cell receptor (beta chain) was captured in a study of T cell responses to AZD1222 COVID-19 vaccine. V lost 5 bases, J lost 5 bases, and 12 bases lay in between. Germline loops: CDR1 MGHRA, CDR2 YSYEKL. The CDR3 spans 13 residues. Profiled with immunoSEQ multiplex PCR; TCRdb holds only in-frame clones, not every one. The top ten clones hold 9% to 15% of a sample with 140,000 to 150,000 clones, just under 95% of them seen once. This TCR was recovered from an adult who had recovered from COVID-19. The sequences come from peripheral blood, collected after recovery from COVID-19. The chain is built from TRBV4-1 and TRBJ1-2; D may be TRBD1 (6 bases). DNA of the CDR3: TGCGCCAGCAGCGAAAGAGGGGGGTATGGCTACACCTTC. Translation: CASSERGGYGYTF.